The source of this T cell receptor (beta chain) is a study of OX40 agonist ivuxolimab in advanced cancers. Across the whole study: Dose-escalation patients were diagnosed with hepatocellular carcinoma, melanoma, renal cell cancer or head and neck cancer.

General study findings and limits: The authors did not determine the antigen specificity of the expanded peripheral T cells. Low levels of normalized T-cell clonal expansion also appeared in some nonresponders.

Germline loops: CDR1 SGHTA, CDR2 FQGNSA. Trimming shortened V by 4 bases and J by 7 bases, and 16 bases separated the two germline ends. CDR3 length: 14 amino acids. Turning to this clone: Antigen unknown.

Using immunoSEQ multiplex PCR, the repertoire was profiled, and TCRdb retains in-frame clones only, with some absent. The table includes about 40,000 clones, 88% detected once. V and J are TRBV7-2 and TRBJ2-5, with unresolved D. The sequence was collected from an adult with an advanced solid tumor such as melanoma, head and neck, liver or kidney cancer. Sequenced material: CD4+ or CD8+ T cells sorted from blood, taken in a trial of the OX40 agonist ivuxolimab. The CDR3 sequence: CASSSDVGYGTQYF. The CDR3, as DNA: TGTGCCAGCAGCTCCGACGTAGGGTACGGGACCCAGTACTTC.